The next 11 T cell receptor beta chains were all read from a single sample in a study of cytomegalovirus exposure and HLA in healthy donors (dated by TCRdb to 2016 to 2017). Libraries were constructed by the immunoSEQ multiplex PCR assay. The source is immuneACCESS, and TCRdb retained only in-frame sequences with V and J called. Part of the clones is not carried over; for the studies checked, unresolved V genes explain less than half of this, and the remainder is unexplained. This sample has roughly 250,000 clones in its table, and 87% of those were observed once. Less than 3% of the sample comes from the top ten. Sequencing input: PBMCs. All receptors come from a man aged 18-30 years in good health and CMV-seronegative.

The chain is built from TRBV6-1 and TRBJ2-3, with 11 bases aligning to TRBD1. J lost 4 bases, V lost 3 bases, and 9 bases had no gene match. Per germline, CDR1 MNHNS and CDR2 SASEGT. The CDR3 sequence is 17 residues long. CDR3 region: CASSDASRTGGADTQYF. The CDR3 DNA reads as TGTGCCAGCAGTGATGCGTCCAGGACAGGGGGCGCAGATACGCAGTATTTT.

V usage is TRBV14 and J usage is TRBJ1-5; tentatively, D is TRBD1 (5 bases). This CDR3 region has 14 residues. Germline CDR1 SGHDN, CDR2 FVKESK. Trimming cost V 6 bases and J 8 bases, with 17 bases left between them. The CDR3 DNA is TGTGCCAGCAGACGACGGACATGCTCGGAGCCCCAGCATTTT. It translates to CASRRRTCSEPQHF. Combining the CDR3 with reference TRBV14 and TRBJ1-5 gives the whole variable domain EAGVTQFPSHSVIEKGQTVTLRCDPISGHDNLYWYRRVMGKEIKFLLHFVKESKQDESGMPNNRFLAERTGGTYSTLKVQPAELEDSGVYFCASRRRTCSEPQHFGDGTRLSIL.

The count of this clone is one. The CDR3 DNA reads as TGTGCCAGCAGCTTAAATCGGGAGAATAATGAAGCTTTCTTT. This translates into CASSLNRENNEAFF. The chain links TRBV5-4 to TRBJ1-1, with D hard to call. The CDR3 has 14 residues. The V end lost 2 bases, the J end lost 7 bases, and 15 bases lay between the germline ends. Germline values: CDR1 SGHNT, CDR2 YYREEE (reference sequence). The full variable domain, in which reference TRBV5-4 and TRBJ1-1 provide the parts outside the CDR3, is ETGVTQSPTHLIKTRGQQVTLRCSSQSGHNTVSWYQQALGQGPQFIFQYYREEENGRGNFPPRFSGLQFPNYSSELNVNALELDDSALYLCASSLNRENNEAFFGQGTRLTVV.

The CDR3 DNA follows: TGTGCCAGCAGTTTATATGGTCGACAGGGGACTAACTATGGCTACACCTTC. Protein sequence: CASSLYGRQGTNYGYTF. This chain connects TRBV27 to TRBJ1-2; 8 bases fit TRBD1. Per the germline V gene, CDR1 is MNHEY and CDR2 is SMNVEV (reference sequence). The J segment lost 0 bases and the V segment lost 1 base, leaving 7 bases of the junction unmatched. CDR3 length equals 17 residues.

The chain couples TRBV7-9 to TRBJ2-2, with 9 nucleotides matching TRBD2. CDR1 is SEHNR, CDR2 FQNEAQ, per germline (reference sequence). This CDR3 has 14 amino acids. With 7 bases clipped from V and 6 bases from J, the junction kept 6 bases outside the gene matches. The CDR3 nucleotides read TGTGCCAGCACATTTCTAGCGGGGTCCGGGGAGCTGTTTTTT. Residues: CASTFLAGSGELFF.

J is TRBJ2-2 and V is TRBV6-5, with 7 nucleotides matching TRBD1. The V gene's germline CDR1 is MNHEY and CDR2 SVGAGI. The CDR3 is 13 residues long. V shed 10 bases, J shed 4 bases, and the junction held 6 bases outside the gene matches. The CDR3 reads CATGTDLTGELFF. DNA of the CDR3: TGTGCCACCGGGACAGACCTCACCGGGGAGCTGTTTTTT.

This chain joins TRBV10-1 and TRBJ1-2; the match to TRBD1 covers 7 bases. Losses at the gene ends were 0 bases for V and 4 bases for J; bases not matched to a gene: 2. The CDR3 loop spans 14 amino acids. Germline assignment: CDR1 WNHNN and CDR2 SYGVQD (reference sequence). The CDR3 DNA reads as TGCGCCAGCAGTGAGTCCCGGGACAGCTATGGCTACACCTTC. Translating it yields CASSESRDSYGYTF.

The chain combines TRBV5-4 with TRBJ1-2; no definite D call. The CDR3 consists of 14 residues. In germline, CDR1 is SGHNT, CDR2 YYREEE (reference sequence). Trimming removed 5 bases from V and 4 bases from J, with 15 bases in between. As DNA, the CDR3 is TGTGCCAGCAGTCTCGGGAGTGAAATCTATGGCTACACCTTC. Amino acid sequence: CASSLGSEIYGYTF. Complete variable domain (other parts from reference TRBV5-4 and TRBJ1-2): ETGVTQSPTHLIKTRGQQVTLRCSSQSGHNTVSWYQQALGQGPQFIFQYYREEENGRGNFPPRFSGLQFPNYSSELNVNALELDDSALYLCASSLGSEIYGYTFGSGTRLTVV.

This clone came up once. CDR3: CASSQELAGVYEQYF. In nucleotides, the CDR3 is TGCGCCAGCAGCCAAGAACTAGCGGGTGTCTACGAGCAGTACTTC. V usage is TRBV4-1 and J usage is TRBJ2-7; 9 bases agree with TRBD2. Trimming at V came to 0 bases and at J to 3 bases, leaving 3 bases not matched to a gene. The germline gives CDR1 MGHRA, CDR2 YSYEKL. There are 15 residues in the CDR3.

The chain joins TRBV7-6 to TRBJ2-1, with TRBD2 matching 9 bases. CDR1 and CDR2 (germline): SGHVS, FNYEAQ. The CDR3 consists of 18 residues. The ends lost 5 bases at V and 0 bases at J; junction bases unmatched: 11. The CDR3 loop is CASSPGEAGGYSYNEQFF. CDR3 bases: TGTGCCAGCAGCCCTGGTGAGGCGGGGGGGTACTCCTACAATGAGCAGTTCTTC.

The CDR3 here is CASSDSDGSVTQYF. The DNA for the CDR3 is TGTGCCAGCAGTGACTCTGACGGAAGCGTTACGCAGTATTTT. The rearrangement uses TRBV6-4 and TRBJ2-3; D not resolved. Germline assignment: CDR1 MRHNA and CDR2 SNTAGT. The CDR3 totals 14 residues. The ends were cut back, 0 bases at V and 8 bases at J, with 12 bases in the middle.